The rows below give T cell receptor beta chains drawn from one sample of a study of response to subunit inactivated influenza vaccine. MiXCR was run by TCRdb on the RT-PCR reads, yielding one entry per CDR3 protein. The repertoire holds a few hundred thousand distinct CDR3 sequences, with about a fifth as singletons. The material was PBMCs from blood, obtained 21 months after vaccination. The receptors derive from a man in his fifties or sixties who received an inactivated influenza vaccine. Each CDR3 is given with its conserved first and last residue. A D gene is named only where the DNA matches it firmly. The size of a clone is reported for some rows only, either as once, few or many, or as a class for expanded clones.

d_gene	abundance	v_gene	j_gene	CDR3aa	CDR3nt
.	few	TRBV24-1	TRBJ2-5	CATSEGLSQGTQYF	TGTGCCACCAGTGAGGGATTAAGTCAAGGGACCCAGTACTTC
.	.	TRBV5-8	TRBJ2-1	CASTRRAYNEQFF	TGTGCCAGCACCCGGAGGGCCTACAATGAGCAGTTCTTC
.	many	TRBV20-1	TRBJ1-1	CSARDPGGSNTEAFF	TGCAGTGCTAGAGACCCGGGGGGGTCGAACACTGAAGCTTTCTTT
.	.	TRBV25-1	TRBJ2-3	CASSGGFGDTQYF	TGTGCCAGCAGTGGGGGCTTTGGAGATACGCAGTATTTT
TRBD1	.	TRBV7-2	TRBJ2-1	CASSQGVEQFF	TGTGCCAGCAGCCAGGGGGTTGAGCAGTTCTTC
.	.	TRBV20-1	TRBJ2-3	CSAREGVSTDTQYF	TGCAGTGCTAGAGAGGGGGTATCCACAGATACGCAGTATTTT
.	many	TRBV15	TRBJ2-6	CATSSRTTGANVLTF	TGTGCCACCAGCTCCCGGACAACCGGGGCCAACGTCCTGACTTTC
.	.	TRBV11-2	TRBJ2-2	CASSLVFRRPNTGELFF	TGTGCCAGCAGCTTAGTTTTTCGGCGTCCGAACACCGGGGAGCTGTTTTTT
.	.	TRBV3-1	TRBJ2-1	CASSLGDGAYNEQFF	TGTGCCAGCAGCCTCGGGGATGGGGCCTACAATGAGCAGTTCTTC
.	many	TRBV18	TRBJ2-7	CASSPGYEQYF	TGCGCCAGCAGTCCTGGGTACGAGCAGTACTTC
TRBD2	.	TRBV20-1	TRBJ2-3	CSALGLAGLTDTQYF	TGCAGTGCCCTAGGACTAGCGGGCCTGACAGATACGCAGTATTTT
.	.	TRBV28	TRBJ1-3	CASTPTYRDTIYF	TGTGCCAGCACCCCGACATATCGGGACACCATATATTTT
.	many	TRBV3-1	TRBJ1-5	CASSQFRGNQPQHF	TGTGCCAGCAGCCAATTTAGGGGCAATCAGCCCCAGCATTTT
TRBD2	few	TRBV7-9	TRBJ2-5	CASSPGLAGGETQYF	TGTGCCAGCAGCCCCGGACTAGCGGGAGGAGAGACCCAGTACTTC
TRBD2	few	TRBV11-3	TRBJ2-1	CASSLGTSVNEQFF	TGTGCCAGCAGCTTGGGGACTAGCGTCAATGAGCAGTTCTTC
TRBD2	.	TRBV28	TRBJ2-3	CASSAISGSPLNTQYF	TGTGCCAGCAGTGCTATTAGCGGGAGCCCACTCAATACGCAGTATTTT
.	.	TRBV7-2	TRBJ2-7	CASSFWDKAYEQYF	TGTGCCAGCAGCTTCTGGGACAAAGCCTACGAGCAGTACTTC
TRBD2	.	TRBV5-1	TRBJ2-7	CASSIEAGLAKYEQYF	TGCGCCAGCAGCATCGAAGCGGGACTAGCGAAGTACGAGCAGTACTTC
TRBD2	.	TRBV9	TRBJ2-7	CASSVATLEREGRCEQYF	TGTGCCAGCAGCGTAGCAACCCTCGAGCGGGAGGGCCGGTGCGAGCAGTACTTC
TRBD2	many	TRBV24-1	TRBJ2-1	CATSDSGTSGAANNNDEQFF	TGTGCCACCAGTGACTCGGGGACTAGCGGGGCGGCGAATAACAATGATGAGCAGTTCTTC
TRBD1	.	TRBV28	TRBJ2-7	CASTPGGGGQGFYEQYF	TGTGCCAGCACCCCGGGGGGAGGGGGACAGGGCTTCTACGAGCAGTACTTC
.	.	TRBV20-1	TRBJ1-5	CSAWDSHQPQHF	TGCAGTGCGTGGGATAGCCATCAGCCCCAGCATTTT
.	few	TRBV20-1	TRBJ1-4	CSASHSGFTEKLFF	TGCAGTGCTAGTCATTCCGGGTTTACTGAAAAACTGTTTTTT
.	.	TRBV18	TRBJ2-3	CASSPTSADTRYF	TGTGCCAGCTCACCAACTTCCGCAGATACGCGGTATTTT
.	few	TRBV19	TRBJ2-1	CASRPPWFF	TGTGCCAGTAGGCCGCCGTGGTTCTTC
.	many	TRBV28	TRBJ1-2	CASSSPTGYTF	TGTGCCAGCAGTTCTCCGACTGGCTACACCTTC
TRBD1	.	TRBV6-4	TRBJ1-5	CASSDWDRKQPQHF	TGTGCCAGCAGTGACTGGGACAGAAAGCAGCCCCAGCATTTT
TRBD2	.	TRBV11-2	TRBJ2-1	CASSPFHSGVYNEQFF	TGTGCCAGCAGCCCCTTTCACAGCGGGGTCTACAATGAGCAGTTCTTC
.	.	TRBV2	TRBJ2-1	CASSESGGAYYNEQFF	TGTGCCAGCAGTGAATCCGGGGGCGCTTACTACAATGAGCAGTTCTTC
.	.	TRBV7-9	TRBJ2-2	CASSLTYGTYKGELFF	TGTGCCAGCAGCTTGACCTACGGGACGTACAAAGGGGAGCTGTTTTTT
.	few	TRBV7-9	TRBJ2-7	CASGRDTYEQYF	TGTGCCAGCGGGCGGGACACCTACGAGCAGTACTTC